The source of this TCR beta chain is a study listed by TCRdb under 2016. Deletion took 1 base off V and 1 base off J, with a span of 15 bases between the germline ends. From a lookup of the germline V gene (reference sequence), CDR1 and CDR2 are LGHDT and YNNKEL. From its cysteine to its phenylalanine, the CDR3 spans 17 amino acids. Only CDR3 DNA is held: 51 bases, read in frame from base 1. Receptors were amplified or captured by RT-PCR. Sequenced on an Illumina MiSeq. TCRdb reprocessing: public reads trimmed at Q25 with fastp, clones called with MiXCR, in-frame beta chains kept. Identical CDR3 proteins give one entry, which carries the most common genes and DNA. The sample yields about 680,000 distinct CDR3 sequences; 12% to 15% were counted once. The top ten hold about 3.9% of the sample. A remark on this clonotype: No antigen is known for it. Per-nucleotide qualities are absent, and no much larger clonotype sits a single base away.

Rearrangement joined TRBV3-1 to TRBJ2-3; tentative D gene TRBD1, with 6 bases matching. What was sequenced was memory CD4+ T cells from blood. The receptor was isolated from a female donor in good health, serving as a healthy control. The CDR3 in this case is CASSQGSGQQCTDTQYF. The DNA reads TGTGCCAGCAGCCAAGGATCCGGACAGCAGTGCACAGATACGCAGTATTTT.